The 11 T cell receptor beta chains given below trace back to one sample, sequenced in a study of T cell responses to AZD1222 COVID-19 vaccine. The data were produced by immunoSEQ multiplex PCR, yet TCRdb's version contains in-frame clones alone and is incomplete. The sample lists about 110,000 clones; 80% to 95% were seen once. The specimen comprised peripheral blood, sampled 28 days after the second AZD1222 dose. The receptors were gathered from an adult who received the AZD1222 COVID-19 vaccine.

The chain combines TRBV10-2 with TRBJ1-5, with D unclear. The CDR3 contains 15 residues. CDR1 is WSHSY, CDR2 SAAADI, per germline. Trimming shortened V by 2 bases and J by 4 bases, and 12 bases separated the two germline ends. CDR3 DNA sequence: TGCGCCAGCAGTGAGCTGGGGATTCGGAATCAGCCCCAGCATTTT. Translated, it gives CASSELGIRNQPQHF.

This chain uses TRBV3-1 (or the pseudogene TRBV3-2) with TRBJ2-7; D is perhaps TRBD2 (6 bases). Trimming removed 6 bases from V and 5 bases from J, with 14 bases in between. The CDR3 covers 13 residues. Germline CDR1 is LGHDT and CDR2 is YNNKEL (reference sequence). CDR3 region: CASRLGGVDEQYF. The CDR3 coding sequence is TGTGCCAGCAGGTTGGGGGGAGTCGACGAGCAGTACTTC.

The chain couples TRBV24-1 to TRBJ1-1; D gene ambiguous. CDR3 length equals 12 residues. The V and J ends lost 1 base and 11 bases respectively, with 10 bases between them. Germline lookup yields CDR1 KGHDR and CDR2 SFDVKD. CDR3 bases: TGTGCCACCAGTGATTTAGGTCAGGAGGCTTTCTTT. Its translation is CATSDLGQEAFF.

V and J are TRBV3-1 (or the pseudogene TRBV3-2) and TRBJ2-3, with 8 positions matching TRBD2. CDR3 length: 17 amino acids. Germline CDR1 is LGHDT and CDR2 is YNNKEL (reference sequence). The V and J ends lost 0 bases and 5 bases, in that order; junction bases with no gene match: 10. CDR3 bases: TGTGCCAGCAGCCAAGATCCGCCGGGGGGGCCCGTAGATACGCAGTATTTT. As protein: CASSQDPPGGPVDTQYF.

This chain connects TRBV9 to TRBJ2-3; D is ambiguous. V gave up 3 bases and J gave up 0 bases, with 8 bases separating them. CDR1 is SGDLS and CDR2 is YYNGEE in the germline V gene. This CDR3 comprises 14 residues. This CDR3 is CASSAQASTDTQYF. The CDR3 nucleotides are TGTGCCAGCAGCGCCCAGGCTAGCACAGATACGCAGTATTTT.

V is TRBV6-1 and J is TRBJ1-4; 9 positions match TRBD1. CDR3 length equals 17 residues. Germline CDR1 is MNHNS and CDR2 is SASEGT. V lost 3 bases to trimming and J lost 8 bases; unmatched junction nucleotides: 13. CDR3 coding DNA: TGTGCCAGCAGTGACCCGCGCCGGGACAGGGAACGGGAAAAACTGTTTTTT. Amino acid sequence: CASSDPRRDREREKLFF.

Only a few counts were recorded for this clone. The chain carries TRBV15 and TRBJ1-1, with D hard to call. V lost 1 base and J lost 0, with 15 bases in between. The CDR3 consists of 17 residues. CDR1 and CDR2 (germline): LNHNV, YYDKDF (reference sequence). CDR3 in amino acids: CATSRVGLGSMNTEAFF. CDR3 DNA: TGTGCCACCAGCAGAGTGGGTTTAGGGAGCATGAACACTGAAGCTTTCTTT.

This clone was detected only once. This sequence joins TRBV30 and TRBJ1-6, with 9 bases fitting TRBD1. The germline gives CDR1 GTSNPN, CDR2 SVGIG (reference sequence). V lost 4 bases and J lost 11; bases outside the gene matches: 12. This CDR3 comprises 15 residues. The CDR3 loop reads CAWKRTGTGTPPLHF. The CDR3 DNA reads TGTGCCTGGAAGCGGACCGGGACAGGGACCCCACCCCTCCACTTT. Full variable domain (missing parts from reference TRBV30 and TRBJ1-6): SQTIHQWPATLVQPVGSPLSLECTVEGTSNPNLYWYRQAAGRGLQLLFYSVGIGQISSEVPQNLSASRPQDRQFILSSKKLLLSDSGFYLCAWKRTGTGTPPLHFGNGTRLTVT.

V usage is TRBV6-5 and J usage is TRBJ1-5; TRBD1 agrees at 7 bases. With V trimmed by 0 bases and J by 6 bases, 2 bases remained unmatched. The CDR3 is made up of 14 amino acids. Germline assignment: CDR1 MNHEY and CDR2 SVGAGI. The CDR3 spells CASSYSRGLQPQHF. The CDR3 DNA sequence: TGTGCCAGCAGTTACTCGAGGGGGCTTCAGCCCCAGCATTTT.

This clone has a handful of counts. This chain's CDR3 is CASSRAGPAGGFHEQYF. As DNA, the CDR3 is TGCGCCAGCAGCAGGGCCGGGCCGGCGGGGGGATTCCACGAGCAGTACTTC. V usage is TRBV5-1 and J usage is TRBJ2-7; TRBD2 agrees at 8 bases. The CDR3 is made up of 17 amino acids. The germline CDR1 and CDR2 sequences are SGHRS and YFSETQ. V trimming: 4 bases; J trimming: 5 bases; junction bases outside the gene matches: 17.

This clone was picked up one time. V and J are TRBV24-1 and TRBJ1-4; TRBD1 agrees at 7 bases. Germline values: CDR1 KGHDR, CDR2 SFDVKD. The CDR3 sequence is 16 residues long. V shed 3 bases, J shed 3 bases, and the junction held 6 bases outside the gene matches. The CDR3 is CATSDRRGLANEKLFF. The CDR3 nucleotides are TGTGCCACCAGTGATCGAAGGGGGCTTGCTAATGAAAAACTGTTTTTT.